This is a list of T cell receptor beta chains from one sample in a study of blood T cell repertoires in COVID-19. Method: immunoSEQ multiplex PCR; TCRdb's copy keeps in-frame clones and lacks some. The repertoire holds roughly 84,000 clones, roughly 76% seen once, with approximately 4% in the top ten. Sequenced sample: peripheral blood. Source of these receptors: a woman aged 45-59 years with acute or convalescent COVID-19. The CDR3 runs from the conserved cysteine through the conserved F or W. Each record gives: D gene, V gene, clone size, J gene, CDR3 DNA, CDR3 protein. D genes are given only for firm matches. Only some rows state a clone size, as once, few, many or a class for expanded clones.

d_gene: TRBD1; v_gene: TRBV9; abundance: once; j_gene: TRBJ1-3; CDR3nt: TGTGCCAGCAGCCAGGGGGCGCCGGGAAACACCATATATTTT; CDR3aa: CASSQGAPGNTIYF
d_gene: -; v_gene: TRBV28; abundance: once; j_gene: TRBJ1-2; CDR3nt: TGTGCCAGCAGTTCACTCCGGGGAAAAAACTATGGCTACACCTTC; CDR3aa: CASSSLRGKNYGYTF
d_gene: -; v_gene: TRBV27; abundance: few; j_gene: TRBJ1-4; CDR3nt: TGTGCCAGCAGTTTAGAAAGTAGAGACGGAGGACTACGGAAACTGTTTTTT; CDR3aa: CASSLESRDGGLRKLFF
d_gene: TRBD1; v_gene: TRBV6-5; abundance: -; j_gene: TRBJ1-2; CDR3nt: TGTGCCAGCACCAGACAGGGCTATGGCTACACCTTC; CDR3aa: CASTRQGYGYTF
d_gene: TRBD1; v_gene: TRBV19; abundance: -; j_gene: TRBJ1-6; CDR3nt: TGTGCCAGTAGCTGGAAGGGGGCGGAATCACCCCTCCACTTT; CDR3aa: CASSWKGAESPLHF
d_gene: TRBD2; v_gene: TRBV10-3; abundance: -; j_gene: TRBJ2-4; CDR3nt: TGTGCCATCAGGGACGGGGGGGTTGACATTCAGTACTTC; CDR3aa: CAIRDGGVDIQYF
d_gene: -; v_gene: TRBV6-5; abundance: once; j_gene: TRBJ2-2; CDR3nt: TGTGCCAGCACTGCGACCTCAGGGACCGGGGAGCTGTTTTTT; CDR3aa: CASTATSGTGELFF
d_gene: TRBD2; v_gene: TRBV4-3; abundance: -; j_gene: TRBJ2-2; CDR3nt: TGCGCCAGCAGCCCCCCCCGGGACTACCTGAACACCGGGGAGCTGTTTTTT; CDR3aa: CASSPPRDYLNTGELFF
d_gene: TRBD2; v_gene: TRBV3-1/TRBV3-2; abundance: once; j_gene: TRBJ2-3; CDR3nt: TGTGCCAGCAGCCAATTAGCGGGGGGCTTCGCAGATACGCAGTATTTT; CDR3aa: CASSQLAGGFADTQYF
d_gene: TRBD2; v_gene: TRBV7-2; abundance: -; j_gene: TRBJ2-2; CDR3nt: TGTGCCAGCAGCCATGGACTAGCAGGCACCGGGGAGCTGTTTTTT; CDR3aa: CASSHGLAGTGELFF
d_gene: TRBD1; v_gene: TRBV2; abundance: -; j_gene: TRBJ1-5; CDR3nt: TGTGCCAGCAGTGAATGGACAGGGGTGAATCAGCCCCAGCATTTT; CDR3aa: CASSEWTGVNQPQHF
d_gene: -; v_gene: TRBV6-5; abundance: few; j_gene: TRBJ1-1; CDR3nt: TGTGCCAGCAGTCAGGGAGGGGAAGCTTTCTTT; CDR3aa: CASSQGGEAFF
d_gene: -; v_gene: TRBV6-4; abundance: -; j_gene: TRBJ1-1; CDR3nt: TGTGCCAGCAAAGGGACAACGAACACTGAAGCTTTCTTT; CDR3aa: CASKGTTNTEAFF
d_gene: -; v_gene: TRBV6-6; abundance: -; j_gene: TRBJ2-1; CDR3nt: TGTGCCAGCAGACCCGGGCAGGGGATGACCTACAATGAGCAGTTCTTC; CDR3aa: CASRPGQGMTYNEQFF
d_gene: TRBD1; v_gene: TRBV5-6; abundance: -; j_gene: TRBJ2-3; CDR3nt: TGTGCCAGCAGCCCCGATCCGGGACAGGGGACAGATACGCAGTATTTT; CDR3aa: CASSPDPGQGTDTQYF
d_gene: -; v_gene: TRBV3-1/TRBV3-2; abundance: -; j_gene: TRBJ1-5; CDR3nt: TGTGCCAGCAGCCAGGGGGCGGGCAATCAGCCCCAGCATTTT; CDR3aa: CASSQGAGNQPQHF
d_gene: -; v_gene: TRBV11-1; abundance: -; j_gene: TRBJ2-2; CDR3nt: TGTGCCAGCAGCTTAGCTAGGGGAATATCGAACACCGGGGAGCTGTTTTTT; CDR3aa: CASSLARGISNTGELFF
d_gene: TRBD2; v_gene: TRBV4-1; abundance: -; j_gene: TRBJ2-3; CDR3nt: TGCGCCAGCAGCTATCAGGTCGGCGGGGGGGCCGCTAGCACAGATACGCAGTATTTT; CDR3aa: CASSYQVGGGAASTDTQYF
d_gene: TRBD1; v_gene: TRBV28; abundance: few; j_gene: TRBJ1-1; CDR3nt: TGTGCCAGCAGTCCACAGGGGGCCCCGCGCGCGAACACTGAAGCTTTCTTT; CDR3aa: CASSPQGAPRANTEAFF
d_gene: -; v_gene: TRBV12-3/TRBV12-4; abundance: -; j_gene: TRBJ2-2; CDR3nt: TGTGCCAGCAGTGGCGGGGCGGTCGGGGAGCTGTTTTTT; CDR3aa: CASSGGAVGELFF
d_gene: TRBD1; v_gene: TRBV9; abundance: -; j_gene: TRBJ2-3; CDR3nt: TGTGCCAGCAGCGAACACGGACAGGGGGCTTATACGCAGTATTTT; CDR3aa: CASSEHGQGAYTQYF
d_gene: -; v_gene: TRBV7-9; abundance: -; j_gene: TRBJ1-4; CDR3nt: TGTGCCAGCAGCTTTTATAAGGGGAATGAAAAACTGTTTTTT; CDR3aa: CASSFYKGNEKLFF
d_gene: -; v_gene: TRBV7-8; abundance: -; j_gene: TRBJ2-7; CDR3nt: TGTGCCAGCAGCCGAGATGGGGCCTCCTACGAGCAGTACTTC; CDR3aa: CASSRDGASYEQYF
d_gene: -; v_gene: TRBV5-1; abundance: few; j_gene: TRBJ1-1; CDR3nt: TGCGCCAGCAGCTTGCGCCCCTTCGGGGGTGGAAACACTGAAGCTTTCTTT; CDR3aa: CASSLRPFGGGNTEAFF
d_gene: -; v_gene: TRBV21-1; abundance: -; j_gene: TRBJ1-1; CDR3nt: TGTGCCAGCAGCAAAGAGGGAAGGGGGCGGGTGAATACTGAAGCTTTCTTT; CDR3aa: CASSKEGRGRVNTEAFF
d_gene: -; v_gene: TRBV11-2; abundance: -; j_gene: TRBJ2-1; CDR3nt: TGTGCCAGCAGCTTAGATCAGGCCAGATACAATGAGCAGTTCTTC; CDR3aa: CASSLDQARYNEQFF
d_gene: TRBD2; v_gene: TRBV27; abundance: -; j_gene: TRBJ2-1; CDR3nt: TGTGCCAGCAGTCCCGATGAGCGGGGGGGCCGGAGTTTCTTC; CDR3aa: CASSPDERGGRSFF
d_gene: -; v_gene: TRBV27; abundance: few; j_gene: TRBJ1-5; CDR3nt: TGTGCCAGCAGTCCAGACTCGGCCCATCAGCCCCAGCATTTT; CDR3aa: CASSPDSAHQPQHF
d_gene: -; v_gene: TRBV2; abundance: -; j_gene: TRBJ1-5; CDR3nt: TGTGCCAGCAGTGGGCGGAGTTATAGCAATCAGCCCCAGCATTTT; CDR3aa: CASSGRSYSNQPQHF
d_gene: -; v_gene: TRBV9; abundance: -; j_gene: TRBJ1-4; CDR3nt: TGTGCCAGCAGCACCGCAGGAGGGGGGGCCGGGGAAAAACTGTTTTTT; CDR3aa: CASSTAGGGAGEKLFF
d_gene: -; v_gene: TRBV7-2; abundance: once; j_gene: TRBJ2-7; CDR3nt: TGTGCCAGCAGCTCCAGGACGAGCGGCGAGCAGTACTTC; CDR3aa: CASSSRTSGEQYF
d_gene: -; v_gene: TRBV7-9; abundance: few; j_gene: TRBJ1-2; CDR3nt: TGTGCCAGCAGCAAATTTGACTCGCTGAACTATGGCTACACCTTC; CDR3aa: CASSKFDSLNYGYTF
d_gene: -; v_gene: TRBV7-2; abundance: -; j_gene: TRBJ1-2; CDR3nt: TGTGCCAGCACCCAACCCAGTAACTATGGCTACACCTTC; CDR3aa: CASTQPSNYGYTF
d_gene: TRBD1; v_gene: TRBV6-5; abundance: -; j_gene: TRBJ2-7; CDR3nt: TGTGCCAGCAGTTATGGGGGACAGGGGACGTACGAGCAGTACTTC; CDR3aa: CASSYGGQGTYEQYF
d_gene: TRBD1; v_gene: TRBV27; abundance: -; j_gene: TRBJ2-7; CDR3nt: TGTGCCAGCAGCACGGACAGGGGATACGAGCAGTACTTC; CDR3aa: CASSTDRGYEQYF
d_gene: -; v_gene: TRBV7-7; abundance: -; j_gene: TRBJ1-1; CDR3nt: TGTGCCAGCAGCGCGGACAGGAACACTGAAGCTTTCTTT; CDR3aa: CASSADRNTEAFF
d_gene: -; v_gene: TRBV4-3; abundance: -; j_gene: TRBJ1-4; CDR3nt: TGCGCCAGCAGCCAAGATATAAGCTCAACTAATGAAAAACTGTTTTTT; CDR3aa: CASSQDISSTNEKLFF
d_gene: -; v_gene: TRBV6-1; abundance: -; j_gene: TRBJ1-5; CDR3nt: TGTGCCAGCAGTGAAAAAAGGCACAGAACACAATATCAGCCCCAGCATTTT; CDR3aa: CASSEKRHRTQYQPQHF
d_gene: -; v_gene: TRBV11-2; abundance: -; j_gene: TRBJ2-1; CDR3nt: TGTGCCAGCAGCTACTTTATCTCCGACTACAATGAGCAGTTCTTC; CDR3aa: CASSYFISDYNEQFF
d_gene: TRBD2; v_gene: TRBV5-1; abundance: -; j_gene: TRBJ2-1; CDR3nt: TGCGCCAGCAGGACCCGGACTAGCGGGGGGTTTGATGAGCAGTTCTTC; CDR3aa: CASRTRTSGGFDEQFF
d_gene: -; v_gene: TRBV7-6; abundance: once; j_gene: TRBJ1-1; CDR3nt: TGTGCCAGCAGCTCCATTCGGCGGCCAGGGGATTTGGGCACTGAAGCTTTCTTT; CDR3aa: CASSSIRRPGDLGTEAFF
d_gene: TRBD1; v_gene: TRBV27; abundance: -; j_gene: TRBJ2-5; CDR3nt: TGTGCCAGCAGTCCAGGGACAGGGGCTATCTCGGAGACCCAGTACTTC; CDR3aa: CASSPGTGAISETQYF